The 22 T cell receptor beta chains listed next were all sequenced from one sample in a study of cytomegalovirus exposure and HLA in healthy donors. Use of 60 Vbeta and 13 Jbeta primers characterized the PCR. Here immunoSEQ multiplex PCR was the method, and the copy in TCRdb shows in-frame clones only, minus some. This table holds 150,000 to 200,000 clones, around 86% found once. Material: PBMCs. Receptors originate from a woman aged 18 to 35 in good health and CMV-seronegative.

The chain combines TRBV30 with TRBJ2-7; 7 bases fit TRBD1. Trimming cost V 5 bases and J 0 bases; bases outside gene matches: 1. Germline V CDR1 and CDR2: GTSNPN, SVGIG (reference sequence). The CDR3 covers 12 residues. The CDR3 bases are TGTGCCTGGGACAGGGACTCCTACGAGCAGTACTTC. Protein: CAWDRDSYEQYF.

This chain joins TRBV30 and TRBJ1-6; TRBD1 matches at 10 bases. V was clipped by 2 bases and J by 8 bases; unmatched bases: 3. Germline CDR1 and CDR2: GTSNPN and SVGIG (reference sequence). The CDR3 is made up of 14 amino acids. CDR3 residues: CAWSSGTGDSPLHF. In nucleotides, the CDR3 is TGTGCCTGGAGTTCCGGGACAGGGGATTCACCCCTCCACTTT.

The V gene is TRBV2, the J gene TRBJ1-4, with TRBD1 as a possible D gene (5 bases). V gave up 10 bases and J gave up 3 bases, with 15 bases separating them. Looked up from germline, CDR1 is SNHLY and CDR2 is FYNNEI. The CDR3 is made up of 14 amino acids. CDR3 protein: CATRGGTANEKLFF. The CDR3 DNA sequence: TGTGCCACCCGGGGGGGGACGGCTAATGAAAAACTGTTTTTT.

The V and J genes are TRBV5-5 and TRBJ1-5, with D possibly being TRBD1 (5 bases). This CDR3 spans 14 amino acids. In germline, CDR1 is SGHKS, CDR2 YYEKEE (reference sequence). V dropped 1 base and J dropped 5 bases, with 10 bases sitting between them. CDR3 loop: CASSLSSGDQPQHF. The CDR3 nucleotides read TGTGCCAGCAGCTTGTCATCGGGGGATCAGCCCCAGCATTTT. Full variable domain (remainder filled in from reference TRBV5-5 and TRBJ1-5): DAGVTQSPTHLIKTRGQQVTLRCSPISGHKSVSWYQQVLGQGPQFIFQYYEKEERGRGNFPDRFSARQFPNYSSELNVNALLLGDSALYLCASSLSSGDQPQHFGDGTRLSIL.

The chain joins TRBV10-3 to TRBJ1-2; D gene unclear. CDR3 length equals 11 residues. Trimming stripped 8 bases from V and 2 bases from J, with 6 bases between. Germline V CDR1 and CDR2: ENHRY, SYGVKD. Written as DNA, the CDR3 is TGTGCCATCGGAGGCAACTATGGCTACACCTTC. It codes for CAIGGNYGYTF.

This clone is a singleton in its sample. The V call is TRBV5-1, the J call TRBJ1-4; weak D call: TRBD1 (6 bases). Germline CDR1 SGHRS, CDR2 YFSETQ. This CDR3 region has 16 residues. V dropped 0 bases and J dropped 5 bases, with 14 bases sitting between them. DNA for the CDR3: TGCGCCAGCAGCTTGGGCCCCAGGGACACGAATGAAAAACTGTTTTTT. Translating gives CASSLGPRDTNEKLFF. Full variable domain (missing parts from reference TRBV5-1 and TRBJ1-4): KAGVTQTPRYLIKTRGQQVTLSCSPISGHRSVSWYQQTPGQGLQFLFEYFSETQRNKGNFPGRFSGRQFSNSRSEMNVSTLELGDSALYLCASSLGPRDTNEKLFFGSGTQLSVL.

The chain couples TRBV5-1 to TRBJ2-1; D uncertain. Germline V CDR1 and CDR2: SGHRS, YFSETQ. Trimming left V 0 bases short and J 10 bases short, with 8 bases between. The CDR3 spans 12 residues. The CDR3 nucleotides read TGCGCCAGCAGCTTGGGAGGCTGGGAGCAGTTCTTC. Translation: CASSLGGWEQFF.

The DNA of the CDR3 is TGTGCCAGCAGTCCTACTAGCGGGGGCACAGATACGCAGTATTTT. This translates into CASSPTSGGTDTQYF. The rearrangement joins TRBV6-4 to TRBJ2-3; 10 nucleotides line up with TRBD2. This CDR3 comprises 15 residues. Looked up from germline, CDR1 is MRHNA and CDR2 is SNTAGT. Trimming cost V 5 bases and J 1 base; bases outside gene matches: 3.

J is TRBJ1-1 and V is TRBV9; D is ambiguous. The CDR3 totals 13 residues. In germline, CDR1 is SGDLS, CDR2 YYNGEE. V lost 3 bases and J 5 bases, leaving 11 bases between the germline ends. CDR3 coding DNA: TGTGCCAGCAGCGCCCCCCCCAGGACTGAAGCTTTCTTT. This codes for CASSAPPRTEAFF. The variable domain in full, with the rest retrieved from reference TRBV9 and TRBJ1-1, is DSGVTQTPKHLITATGQRVTLRCSPRSGDLSVYWYQQSLDQGLQFLIQYYNGEERAKGNILERFSAQQFPDLHSELNLSSLELGDSALYFCASSAPPRTEAFFGQGTRLTVV.

This chain links TRBV11-3 with TRBJ2-7, with 13 bases aligning to TRBD2. This CDR3 spans 17 amino acids. J was trimmed by 4 bases and V by 4 bases; bases with no gene match: 10. Germline CDR1 reads SGHNT; CDR2 reads YENEEA. DNA for the CDR3: TGTGCCAGCAGCTCCACTAGCGGGAGGGCCCTCGGGTACGAGCAGTACTTC. Its translation is CASSSTSGRALGYEQYF.

The rearrangement joins TRBV5-1 to TRBJ2-2; weak D call: TRBD1 (6 bases). Germline V gene sequence: CDR1 SGHRS, CDR2 YFSETQ. This CDR3 contains 14 residues. Trimming stripped 7 bases from V and 3 bases from J, with 13 bases between. Written as DNA, the CDR3 is TGCGCCAGCGGCCAGGACAGCTACACCGGGGAGCTGTTTTTT. It encodes CASGQDSYTGELFF.

The V gene is TRBV2, the J gene TRBJ2-7, with D maybe TRBD1 (5 bases). Trimming stripped 5 bases from V and 4 bases from J, with 12 bases between. Germline loops: CDR1 SNHLY, CDR2 FYNNEI. The CDR3 runs 13 residues. CDR3 nucleotide sequence: TGTGCCAGCAGTACCGGACACCCTTACGAGCAGTACTTC. Translating gives CASSTGHPYEQYF.

The J gene is TRBJ2-7, the V gene TRBV7-2, with D possibly TRBD1 on 7 matching bases. Germline CDR1 is SGHTA and CDR2 is FQGNSA. The CDR3 runs to 14 residues. With 5 bases removed from V and 1 base from J, the gap between germline ends came to 12 bases. CDR3 sequence: CASSAGTESYEQYF. The CDR3 bases are TGTGCCAGCAGCGCGGGGACAGAGTCCTACGAGCAGTACTTC.

J is TRBJ1-1 and V is TRBV7-9; 9 positions match TRBD1. CDR1 SEHNR and CDR2 FQNEAQ come from the germline V gene (reference sequence). The CDR3 runs 18 residues. V shed 5 bases and J 5 bases; nucleotides not matched to a gene: 18. CDR3: CASSLNRGRDNRPTEAFF. In DNA form, the CDR3 reads TGTGCCAGCAGCCTTAACAGGGGGCGCGATAATAGGCCAACTGAAGCTTTCTTT.

This chain uses TRBV5-1 with TRBJ1-2, with a weak D call TRBD1 (6 bases). Looked up from germline, CDR1 is SGHRS and CDR2 is YFSETQ. The CDR3 consists of 15 residues. Between the trimmed V and J ends, which lost 1 base and 7 bases, there was a span of 17 bases. CDR3 in DNA: TGCGCCAGCAGCTTGTCTGCCCCAGGGGATGCTGGCTACACCTTC. The encoded protein is CASSLSAPGDAGYTF.

The chain employs TRBV7-3 and TRBJ1-2; weak D call: TRBD1 (5 bases). CDR3 length: 16 amino acids. CDR1 SGHTA and CDR2 FQGTGA come from the germline V gene. V was clipped by 0 bases and J by 4 bases, with 15 bases between them. DNA for the CDR3: TGTGCCAGCAGCTTAACAGCGACTGGGGACTTCTATGGCTACACCTTC. Its protein is CASSLTATGDFYGYTF.

The chain uses TRBV7-2 and TRBJ2-7, with 7 positions matching TRBD1. Trimming removed 3 bases from V and 1 base from J; junction bases left unmatched: 3. CDR1 and CDR2 (germline): SGHTA, FQGNSA. CDR3 length: 14 residues. CDR3 bases: TGTGCCAGCAGCTTCGGGACAGAGTCCTACGAGCAGTACTTC. Amino acid sequence: CASSFGTESYEQYF. Full variable domain (rest looked up from reference TRBV7-2 and TRBJ2-7): GAGVSQSPSNKVTEKGKDVELRCDPISGHTALYWYRQSLGQGLEFLIYFQGNSAPDKSGLPSDRFSAERTGGSVSTLTIQRTQQEDSAVYLCASSFGTESYEQYFGPGTRLTVT.

The chain uses TRBV7-3 and TRBJ1-2, with D possibly being TRBD1 (6 bases). V lost 4 bases and J lost 6, with 12 bases in between. The CDR3 spans 13 residues. The germline V gene has CDR1 SGHTA and CDR2 FQGTGA. The chain's CDR3 is CASSSGDGNGYTF. CDR3 in DNA: TGTGCCAGCAGCTCAGGGGACGGGAATGGCTACACCTTC. The full variable domain, rest sourced from reference TRBV7-3 and TRBJ1-2, is GAGVSQTPSNKVTEKGKYVELRCDPISGHTALYWYRQSLGQGPEFLIYFQGTGAADDSGLPNDRFFAVRPEGSVSTLKIQRTERGDSAVYLCASSSGDGNGYTFGSGTRLTVV.

The V call is TRBV30, the J call TRBJ2-7; D might be TRBD1 (6 bases). Germline V gene sequence: CDR1 GTSNPN, CDR2 SVGIG (reference sequence). V was shortened by 1 base and J by 2 bases, with 15 bases between the two germline ends. CDR3 length equals 15 residues. The CDR3 spells CAWSAKPGQPYEQYF. CDR3 DNA sequence: TGTGCCTGGAGTGCAAAACCGGGACAACCCTACGAGCAGTACTTC.

This chain links TRBV5-1 with TRBJ2-7; D remains unclear. Germline values: CDR1 SGHRS, CDR2 YFSETQ. The CDR3 covers 15 residues. Between the trimmed V and J ends, which lost 0 bases and 0 bases, there was a span of 10 bases. CDR3 DNA: TGCGCCAGCAGCTTGGAACTCCAAAGCTCCTACGAGCAGTACTTC. Protein: CASSLELQSSYEQYF.

The chain uses TRBV5-1 and TRBJ1-6, with 9 nucleotides matching TRBD1. Germline CDR1 is SGHRS and CDR2 is YFSETQ. The trim removed 4 bases at V and 3 bases at J, leaving 5 bases unmatched. There are 16 residues in the CDR3. The CDR3 region has the DNA TGCGCCAGCAGCGAAGGGGGACAGGGCTATAATTCACCCCTCCACTTT. It yields the protein CASSEGGQGYNSPLHF. Using reference TRBV5-1 and TRBJ1-6 for the parts outside the CDR3, the full variable domain is KAGVTQTPRYLIKTRGQQVTLSCSPISGHRSVSWYQQTPGQGLQFLFEYFSETQRNKGNFPGRFSGRQFSNSRSEMNVSTLELGDSALYLCASSEGGQGYNSPLHFGNGTRLTVT.

The rearrangement joins TRBV5-1 to TRBJ2-2, with D possibly TRBD2 on 5 matching bases. V was cut by 5 bases and J by 4 bases, with 18 bases left in between. The CDR3 has 16 amino acids. From germline, CDR1 is SGHRS and CDR2 YFSETQ. The CDR3 region has the DNA TGCGCCAGCAGAACGGATCCGGGAATTGTCACCGGGGAGCTGTTTTTT. Its translation is CASRTDPGIVTGELFF.